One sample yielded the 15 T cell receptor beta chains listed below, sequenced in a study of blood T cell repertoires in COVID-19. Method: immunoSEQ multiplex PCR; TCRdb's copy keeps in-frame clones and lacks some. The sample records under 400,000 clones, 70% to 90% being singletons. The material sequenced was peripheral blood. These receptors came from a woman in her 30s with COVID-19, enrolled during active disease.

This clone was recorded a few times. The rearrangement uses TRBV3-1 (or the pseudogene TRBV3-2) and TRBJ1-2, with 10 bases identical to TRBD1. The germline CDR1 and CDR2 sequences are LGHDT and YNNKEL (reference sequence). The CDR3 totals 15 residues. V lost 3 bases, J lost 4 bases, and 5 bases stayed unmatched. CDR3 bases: TGTGCCAGCAGCCACCGACAGGGGGCGACCTATGGCTACACCTTC. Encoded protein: CASSHRQGATYGYTF.

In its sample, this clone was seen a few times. The CDR3 DNA follows: TGTGCCAGCGGAGCTCTCGGCACCGGGAGCACTGAAGCTTTCTTT. This translates into CASGALGTGSTEAFF. This rearrangement joins TRBV6-5 to TRBJ1-1; no clear D gene. With 8 bases removed from V and 4 bases from J, the gap between germline ends came to 20 bases. CDR1 is MNHEY, CDR2 SVGAGI, per germline. The CDR3 runs to 15 residues.

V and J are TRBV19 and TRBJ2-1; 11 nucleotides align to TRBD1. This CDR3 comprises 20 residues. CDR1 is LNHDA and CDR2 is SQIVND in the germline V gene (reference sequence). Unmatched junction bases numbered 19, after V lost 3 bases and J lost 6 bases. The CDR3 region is CASSISSSSGQGDTFNEQFF. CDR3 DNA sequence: TGTGCCAGTAGTATTTCTTCGTCTTCGGGACAGGGGGACACATTCAATGAGCAGTTCTTC.

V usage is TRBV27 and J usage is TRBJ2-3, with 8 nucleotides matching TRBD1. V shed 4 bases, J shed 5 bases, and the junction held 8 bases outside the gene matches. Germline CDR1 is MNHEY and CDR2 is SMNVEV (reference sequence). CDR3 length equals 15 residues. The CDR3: CASSSWDRKGDTQYF. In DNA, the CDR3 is TGTGCCAGCAGTTCCTGGGACAGGAAGGGAGATACGCAGTATTTT.

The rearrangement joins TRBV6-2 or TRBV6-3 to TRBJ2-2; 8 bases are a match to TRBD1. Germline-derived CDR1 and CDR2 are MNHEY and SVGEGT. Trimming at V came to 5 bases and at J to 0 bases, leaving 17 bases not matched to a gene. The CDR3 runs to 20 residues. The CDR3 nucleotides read TGTGCCAGCAGTAACATACTGACACGGACAGGGCTGGCGAACACCGGGGAGCTGTTTTTT. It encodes CASSNILTRTGLANTGELFF.

The DNA of the CDR3 is TGTGCCAGCTCACCATCGCCCGAGGGCGAGCAGTACTTC. Its translation is CASSPSPEGEQYF. The chain combines TRBV18 with TRBJ2-7; perhaps TRBD2 as D (5 bases). The V gene lost 2 bases and the J gene lost 6 bases, with 11 bases spanning the gap. The germline V gene has CDR1 KGHSH and CDR2 LQKENI. The CDR3 extends over 13 amino acids. Variable domain in full (rest from reference TRBV18 and TRBJ2-7): NAGVMQNPRHLVRRRGQEARLRCSPMKGHSHVYWYRQLPEEGLKFMVYLQKENIIDESGMPKERFSAEFPKEGPSILRIQQVVRGDSAAYFCASSPSPEGEQYFGPGTRLTVT.

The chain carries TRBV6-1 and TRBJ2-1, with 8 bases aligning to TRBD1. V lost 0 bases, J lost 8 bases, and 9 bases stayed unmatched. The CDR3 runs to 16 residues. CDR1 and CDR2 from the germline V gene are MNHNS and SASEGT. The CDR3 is CASSEALAGGQDEQFF. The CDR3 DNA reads TGTGCCAGCAGTGAAGCGCTGGCAGGGGGCCAGGATGAGCAGTTCTTC.

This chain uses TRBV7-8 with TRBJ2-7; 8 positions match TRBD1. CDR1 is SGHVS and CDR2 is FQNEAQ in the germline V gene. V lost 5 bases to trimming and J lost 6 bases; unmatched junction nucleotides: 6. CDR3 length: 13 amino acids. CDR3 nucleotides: TGTGCCAGCAGCGTCGACAGGGGAGGCGAGCAGTACGTC. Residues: CASSVDRGGEQYV.

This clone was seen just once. CDR3 nucleotide sequence: TGCGCCAGCAGCCAAAGTGCAACAGGCCAACTCGAAGCTTTCTTT. Translated, it gives CASSQSATGQLEAFF. V is TRBV4-1 and J is TRBJ1-1, with a possible D match to TRBD1 (5 bases). Germline CDR1 reads MGHRA; CDR2 reads YSYEKL. This CDR3 has 15 residues. Trimming stripped 2 bases from V and 8 bases from J, with 18 bases between.

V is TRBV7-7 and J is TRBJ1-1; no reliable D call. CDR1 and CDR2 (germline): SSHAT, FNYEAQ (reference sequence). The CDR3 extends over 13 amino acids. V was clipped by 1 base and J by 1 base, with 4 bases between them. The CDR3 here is CASSLGANTEAFF. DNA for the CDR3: TGTGCCAGCAGCTTAGGGGCGAACACTGAAGCTTTCTTT.

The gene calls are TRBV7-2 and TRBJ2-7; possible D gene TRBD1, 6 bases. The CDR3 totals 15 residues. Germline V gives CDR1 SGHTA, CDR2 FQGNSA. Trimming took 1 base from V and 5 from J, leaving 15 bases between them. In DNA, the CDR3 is TGTGCCAGCAGCTTAGTGCTGCAGGGGAAGAACGAGCAGTACTTC. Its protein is CASSLVLQGKNEQYF.

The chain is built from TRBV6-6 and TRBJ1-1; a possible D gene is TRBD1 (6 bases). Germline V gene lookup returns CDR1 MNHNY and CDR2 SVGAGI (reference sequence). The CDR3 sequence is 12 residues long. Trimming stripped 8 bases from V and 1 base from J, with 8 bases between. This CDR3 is CASSGQNTEAFF. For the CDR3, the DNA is TGTGCCAGCTCGGGACAGAACACTGAAGCTTTCTTT.

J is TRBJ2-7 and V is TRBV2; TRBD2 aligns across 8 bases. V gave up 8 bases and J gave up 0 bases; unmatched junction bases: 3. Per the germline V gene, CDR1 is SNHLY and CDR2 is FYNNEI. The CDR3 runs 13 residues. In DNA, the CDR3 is TGTGCCAGCTGCGGGGGGCACTCCTACGAGCAGTACGTC. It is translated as CASCGGHSYEQYV.

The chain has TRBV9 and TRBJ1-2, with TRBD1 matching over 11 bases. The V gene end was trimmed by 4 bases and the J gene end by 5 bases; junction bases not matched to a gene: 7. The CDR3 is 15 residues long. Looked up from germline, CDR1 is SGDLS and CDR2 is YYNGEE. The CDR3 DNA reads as TGTGCCAGCAGCCCCGGACAGGGGGCAGGGTATGGCTACACCTTC. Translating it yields CASSPGQGAGYGYTF.

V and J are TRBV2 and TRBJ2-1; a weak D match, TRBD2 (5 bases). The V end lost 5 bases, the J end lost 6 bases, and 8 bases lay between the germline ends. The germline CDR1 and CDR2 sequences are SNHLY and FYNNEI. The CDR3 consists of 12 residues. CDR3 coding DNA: TGTGCCAGCAGTTCGGACTCCAATGAGCAGTTCTTC. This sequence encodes CASSSDSNEQFF.